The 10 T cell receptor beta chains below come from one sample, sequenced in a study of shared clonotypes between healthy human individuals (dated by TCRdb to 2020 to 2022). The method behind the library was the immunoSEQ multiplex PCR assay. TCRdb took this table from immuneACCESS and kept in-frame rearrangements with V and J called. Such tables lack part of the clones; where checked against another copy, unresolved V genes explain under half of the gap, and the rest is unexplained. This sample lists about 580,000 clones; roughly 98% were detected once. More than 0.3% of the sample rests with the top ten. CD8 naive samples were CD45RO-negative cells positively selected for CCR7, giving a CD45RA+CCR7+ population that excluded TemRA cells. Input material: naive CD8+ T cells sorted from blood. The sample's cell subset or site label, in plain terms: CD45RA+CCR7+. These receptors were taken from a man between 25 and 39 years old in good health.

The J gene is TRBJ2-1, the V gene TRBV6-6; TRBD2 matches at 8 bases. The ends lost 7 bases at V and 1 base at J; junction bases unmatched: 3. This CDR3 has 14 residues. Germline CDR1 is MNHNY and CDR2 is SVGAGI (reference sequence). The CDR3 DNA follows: TGTGCCAGCATCCCGGGAGGGTCCTACAATGAGCAGTTCTTC. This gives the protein CASIPGGSYNEQFF.

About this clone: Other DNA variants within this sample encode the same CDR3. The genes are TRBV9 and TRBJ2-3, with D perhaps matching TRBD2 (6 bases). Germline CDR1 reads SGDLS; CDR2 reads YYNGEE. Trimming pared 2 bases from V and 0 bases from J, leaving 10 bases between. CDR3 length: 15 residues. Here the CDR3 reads CASSVWDFSTDTQYF. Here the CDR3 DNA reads TGTGCCAGCAGCGTCTGGGACTTTAGCACAGATACGCAGTATTTT.

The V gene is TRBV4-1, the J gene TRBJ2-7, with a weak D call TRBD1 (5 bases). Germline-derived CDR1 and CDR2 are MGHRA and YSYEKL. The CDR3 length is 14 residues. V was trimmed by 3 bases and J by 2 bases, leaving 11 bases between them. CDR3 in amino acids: CASSHYDSPYEQYF. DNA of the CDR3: TGCGCCAGCAGCCACTACGACAGCCCCTACGAGCAGTACTTC.

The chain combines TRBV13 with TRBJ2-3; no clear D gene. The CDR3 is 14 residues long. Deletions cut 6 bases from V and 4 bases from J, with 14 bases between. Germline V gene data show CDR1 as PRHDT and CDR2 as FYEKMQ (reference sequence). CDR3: CASRLMVGADTQYF. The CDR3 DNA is TGTGCCAGCAGGCTGATGGTCGGCGCAGATACGCAGTATTTT. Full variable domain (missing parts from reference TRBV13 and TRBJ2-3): AAGVIQSPRHLIKEKRETATLKCYPIPRHDTVYWYQQGPGQDPQFLISFYEKMQSDKGSIPDRFSAQQFSDYHSELNMSSLELGDSALYFCASRLMVGADTQYFGPGTRLTVL.

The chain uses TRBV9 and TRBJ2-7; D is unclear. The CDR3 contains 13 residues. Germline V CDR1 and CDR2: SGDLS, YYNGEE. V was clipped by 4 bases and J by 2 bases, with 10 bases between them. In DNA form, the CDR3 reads TGTGCCAGCAGCCCCCGGATGACCTACGAGCAGTACTTC. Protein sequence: CASSPRMTYEQYF.

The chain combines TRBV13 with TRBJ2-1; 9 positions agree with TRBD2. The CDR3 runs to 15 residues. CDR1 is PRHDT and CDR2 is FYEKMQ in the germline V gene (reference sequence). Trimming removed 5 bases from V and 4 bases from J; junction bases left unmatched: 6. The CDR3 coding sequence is TGTGCCAGCAGCCTGATAGCGGGAGTGTACAATGAGCAGTTCTTC. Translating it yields CASSLIAGVYNEQFF.

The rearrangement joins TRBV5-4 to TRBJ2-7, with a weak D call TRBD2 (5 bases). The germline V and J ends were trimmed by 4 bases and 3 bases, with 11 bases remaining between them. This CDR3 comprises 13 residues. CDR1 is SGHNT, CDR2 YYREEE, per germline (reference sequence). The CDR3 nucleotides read TGTGCCAGCAGCCTTAGCCGGGACTACGAGCAGTACTTC. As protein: CASSLSRDYEQYF.

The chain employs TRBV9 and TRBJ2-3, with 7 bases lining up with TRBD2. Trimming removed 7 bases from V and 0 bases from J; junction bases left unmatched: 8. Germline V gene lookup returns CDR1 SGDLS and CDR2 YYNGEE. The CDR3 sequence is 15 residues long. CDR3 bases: TGTGCCAGCTCCCAGACGGGGGGTAGCACAGATACGCAGTATTTT. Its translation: CASSQTGGSTDTQYF.

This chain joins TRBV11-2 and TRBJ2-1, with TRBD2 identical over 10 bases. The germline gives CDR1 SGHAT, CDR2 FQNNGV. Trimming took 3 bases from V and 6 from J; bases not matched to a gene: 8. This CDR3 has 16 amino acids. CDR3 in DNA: TGTGCCAGCAGCTTGCCTAGCGGGAGTCTTCCCAATGAGCAGTTCTTC. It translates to CASSLPSGSLPNEQFF.

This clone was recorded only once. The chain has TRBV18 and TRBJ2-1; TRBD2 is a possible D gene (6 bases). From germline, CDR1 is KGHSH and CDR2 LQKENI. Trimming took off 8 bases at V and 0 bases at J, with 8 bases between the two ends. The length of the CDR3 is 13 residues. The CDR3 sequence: CASERASYNEQFF. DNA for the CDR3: TGTGCCAGCGAGCGGGCCTCCTACAATGAGCAGTTCTTC.